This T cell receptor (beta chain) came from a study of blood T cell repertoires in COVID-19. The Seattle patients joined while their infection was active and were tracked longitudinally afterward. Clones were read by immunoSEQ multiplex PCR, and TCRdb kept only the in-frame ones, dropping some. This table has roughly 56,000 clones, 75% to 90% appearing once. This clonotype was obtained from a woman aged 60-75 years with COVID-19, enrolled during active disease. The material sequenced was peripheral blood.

CDR3 sequence reads: CASSPTVSGELFF. In nucleotides, the CDR3 is TGTGCCAGCAGCCCTACTGTATCCGGGGAGCTGTTTTTT. This chain links TRBV11-2 with TRBJ2-2; no reliable D call. V lost 5 bases and J 6 bases, leaving 10 bases between the germline ends. Germline V lookup: CDR1 SGHAT, CDR2 FQNNGV. The CDR3 contains 13 residues.